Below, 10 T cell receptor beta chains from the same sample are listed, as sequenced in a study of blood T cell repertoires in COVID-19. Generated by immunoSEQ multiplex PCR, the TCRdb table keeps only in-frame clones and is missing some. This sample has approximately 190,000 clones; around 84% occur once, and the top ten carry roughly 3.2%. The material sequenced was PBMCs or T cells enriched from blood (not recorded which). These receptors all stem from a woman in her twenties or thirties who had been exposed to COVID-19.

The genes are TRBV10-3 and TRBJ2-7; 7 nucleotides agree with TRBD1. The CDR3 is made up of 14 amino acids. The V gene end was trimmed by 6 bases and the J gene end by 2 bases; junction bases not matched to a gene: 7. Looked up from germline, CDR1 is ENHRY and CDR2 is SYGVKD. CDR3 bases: TGTGCCATCAGCGCCCGGACAGGAGCCTACGAGCAGTACTTC. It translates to CAISARTGAYEQYF.

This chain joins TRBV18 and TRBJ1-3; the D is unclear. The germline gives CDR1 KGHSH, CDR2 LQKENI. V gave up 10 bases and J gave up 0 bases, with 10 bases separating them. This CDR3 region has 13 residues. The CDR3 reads CATTYSSGNTIYF. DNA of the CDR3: TGTGCCACCACCTACAGCTCTGGAAACACCATATATTTT.

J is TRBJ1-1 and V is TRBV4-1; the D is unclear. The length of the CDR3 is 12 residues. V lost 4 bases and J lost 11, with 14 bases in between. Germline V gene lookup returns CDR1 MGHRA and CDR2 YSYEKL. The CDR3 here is CASSPLGRGAFF. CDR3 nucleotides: TGCGCCAGCAGCCCCTTAGGACGGGGTGCTTTCTTT.

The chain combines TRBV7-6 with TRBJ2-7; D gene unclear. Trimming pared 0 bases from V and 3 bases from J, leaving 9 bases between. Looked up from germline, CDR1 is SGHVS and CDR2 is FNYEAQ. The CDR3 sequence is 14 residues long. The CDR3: CASSLAPGDYEQYF. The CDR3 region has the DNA TGTGCCAGCAGCTTAGCGCCCGGAGACTACGAGCAGTACTTC.

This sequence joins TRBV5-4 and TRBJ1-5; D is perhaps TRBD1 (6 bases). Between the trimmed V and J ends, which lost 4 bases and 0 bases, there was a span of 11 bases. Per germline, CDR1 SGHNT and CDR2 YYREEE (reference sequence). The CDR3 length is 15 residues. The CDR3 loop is CASSPGVYSNQPQHF. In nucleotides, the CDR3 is TGTGCCAGCAGCCCAGGGGTATATAGCAATCAGCCCCAGCATTTT.

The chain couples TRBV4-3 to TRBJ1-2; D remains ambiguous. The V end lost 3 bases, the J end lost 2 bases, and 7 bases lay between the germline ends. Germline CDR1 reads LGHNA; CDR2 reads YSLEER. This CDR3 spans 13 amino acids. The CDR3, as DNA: TGCGCCAGCAGCCATCGCGGGAACTATGGCTACACCTTC. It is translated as CASSHRGNYGYTF.

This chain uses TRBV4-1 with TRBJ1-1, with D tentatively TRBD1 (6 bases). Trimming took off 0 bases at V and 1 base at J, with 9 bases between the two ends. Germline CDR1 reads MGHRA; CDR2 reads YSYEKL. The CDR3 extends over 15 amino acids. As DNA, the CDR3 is TGCGCCAGCAGCCAAGATTGGACAGAGAACACTGAAGCTTTCTTT. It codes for CASSQDWTENTEAFF.

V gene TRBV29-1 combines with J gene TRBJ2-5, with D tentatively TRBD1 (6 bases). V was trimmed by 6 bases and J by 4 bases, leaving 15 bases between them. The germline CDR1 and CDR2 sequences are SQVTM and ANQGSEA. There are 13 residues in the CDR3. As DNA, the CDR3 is TGCAGCGTGCATCCAGGGACAACAGAGACCCAGTACTTC. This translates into CSVHPGTTETQYF.

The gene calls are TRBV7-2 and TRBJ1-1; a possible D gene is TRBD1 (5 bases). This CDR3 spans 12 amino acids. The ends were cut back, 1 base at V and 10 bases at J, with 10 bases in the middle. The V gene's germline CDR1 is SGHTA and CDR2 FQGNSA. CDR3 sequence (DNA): TGTGCCAGCAGCTTAGGGGGCACGGGAGCTTTCTTT. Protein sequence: CASSLGGTGAFF. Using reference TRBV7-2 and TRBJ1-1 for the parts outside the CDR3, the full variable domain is GAGVSQSPSNKVTEKGKDVELRCDPISGHTALYWYRQSLGQGLEFLIYFQGNSAPDKSGLPSDRFSAERTGGSVSTLTIQRTQQEDSAVYLCASSLGGTGAFFGQGTRLTVV.

The CDR3 coding sequence is TGCGCCAGCAGCCAAGGCGGATCCGGGACATGGAACACTGAAGCTTTCTTT. This sequence encodes CASSQGGSGTWNTEAFF. The chain is built from TRBV4-1 and TRBJ1-1; D possibly corresponds to TRBD1 (6 bases). CDR3 length: 17 amino acids. The V end was cut by 1 base, the J end by 1 base, with 16 bases between. Germline CDR1 MGHRA, CDR2 YSYEKL.